The rows below give T cell receptor beta chains drawn from one sample of a study of T cell repertoires in ileal Crohn's disease. Method: immunoSEQ multiplex PCR; TCRdb's copy keeps in-frame clones and lacks some. This repertoire shows about 4,500 clones, 70% to 85% found once; its top ten account for 3.5% to 5%. The sequencing input was ileal tissue. The receptor source for this set is an adult with Crohn's disease. CDR3s include the opening cysteine and the closing phenylalanine or tryptophan. Fields, in order: J gene, D gene, V gene, clone size, CDR3 protein, CDR3 DNA. The D gene is left open where the match is weak. Not every row has a clone size; where given, it reads once, few, many or a size class.

TRBJ1-1,-,TRBV7-2,few,CASSLGGGKVEAFF,TGTGCCAGCAGCTTAGGGGGTGGGAAGGTTGAAGCTTTCTTT
TRBJ2-7,TRBD1,TRBV2,-,CASNRDRGYEQYF,TGTGCCAGCAATAGGGACAGGGGATACGAGCAGTACTTC
TRBJ2-7,-,TRBV11-2,-,CASSLAPGTYEQYF,TGTGCCAGCAGCTTAGCTCCGGGTACCTACGAGCAGTACTTC
TRBJ2-1,-,TRBV29-1,-,CSVKSRFGEQFF,TGCAGCGTGAAGTCTAGGTTCGGTGAGCAGTTCTTC
TRBJ2-1,-,TRBV5-1,-,CATRGQGYNEQFF,TGCGCCACGCGGGGGCAAGGTTACAATGAGCAGTTCTTC
TRBJ2-2,-,TRBV6-1,-,CALRGGPDTGELFF,TGTGCCCTCAGGGGTGGGCCCGACACCGGGGAGCTGTTTTTT
TRBJ2-7,-,TRBV29-1,-,CSVGTRGYEQYF,TGCAGCGTGGGGACTCGAGGTTACGAGCAGTACTTC
TRBJ2-3,-,TRBV7-6,-,CASSLASRDRSTDTQYF,TGTGCCAGCAGCTTAGCCAGTCGGGACCGTAGCACAGATACGCAGTATTTT
TRBJ1-1,-,TRBV29-1,-,CSVYTGLNTEAFF,TGCAGCGTATACACAGGGTTGAACACTGAAGCTTTCTTT
TRBJ2-5,-,TRBV14,-,CASSQGGTAGETQYF,TGTGCCAGCAGCCAAGGTGGGACGGCGGGAGAGACCCAGTACTTC
TRBJ2-7,TRBD1,TRBV6-6,-,CATDTREQGLDEQYF,TGTGCCACCGATACTAGGGAACAGGGGCTGGACGAGCAGTACTTC
TRBJ2-1,-,TRBV5-6,-,CASSGGTQDLEQFF,TGTGCCAGCAGCGGGGGGACACAAGACCTTGAGCAGTTCTTC
TRBJ2-6,-,TRBV14,-,CASSQQGAGANVLTF,TGTGCCAGCAGCCAACAGGGCGCTGGGGCCAACGTCCTGACTTTC
TRBJ1-1,-,TRBV19,-,CASIRTLEVFF,TGTGCCAGTATTCGGACGTTGGAGGTTTTCTTT
TRBJ2-7,-,TRBV27,-,CASSRSGVIYEQYF,TGTGCCAGCAGTCGATCGGGAGTCATATACGAGCAGTACTTC
TRBJ1-1,-,TRBV6-5,once,CASSPSRRMNTEAFF,TGTGCCAGCAGTCCAAGCCGACGGATGAACACTGAAGCTTTCTTT